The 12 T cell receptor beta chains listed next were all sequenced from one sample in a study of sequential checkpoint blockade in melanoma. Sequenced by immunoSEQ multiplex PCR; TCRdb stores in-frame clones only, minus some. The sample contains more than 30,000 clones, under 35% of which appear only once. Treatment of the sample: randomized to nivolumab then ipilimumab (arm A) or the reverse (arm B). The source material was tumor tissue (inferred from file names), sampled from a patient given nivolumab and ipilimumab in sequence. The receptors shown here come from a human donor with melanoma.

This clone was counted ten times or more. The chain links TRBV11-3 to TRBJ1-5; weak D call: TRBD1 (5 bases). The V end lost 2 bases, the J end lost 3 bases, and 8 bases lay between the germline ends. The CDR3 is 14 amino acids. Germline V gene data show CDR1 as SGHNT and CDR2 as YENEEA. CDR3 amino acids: CASSLQGVNQPQHF. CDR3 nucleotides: TGTGCCAGCAGCTTACAAGGGGTCAATCAGCCCCAGCATTTT.

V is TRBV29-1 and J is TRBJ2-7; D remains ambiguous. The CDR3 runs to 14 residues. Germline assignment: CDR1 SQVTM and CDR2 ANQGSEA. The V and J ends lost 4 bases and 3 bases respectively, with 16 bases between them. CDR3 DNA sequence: TGCAGCGTTGGTGGGATAGGGTTCGTCTACGAGCAGTACTTC. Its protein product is CSVGGIGFVYEQYF.

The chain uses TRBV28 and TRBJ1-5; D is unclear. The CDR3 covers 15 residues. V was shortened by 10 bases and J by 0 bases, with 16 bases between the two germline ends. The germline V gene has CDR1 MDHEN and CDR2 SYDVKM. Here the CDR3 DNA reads TGTGCCACCACTAAGAGACACATTAGCAATCAGCCCCAGCATTTT. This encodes CATTKRHISNQPQHF.

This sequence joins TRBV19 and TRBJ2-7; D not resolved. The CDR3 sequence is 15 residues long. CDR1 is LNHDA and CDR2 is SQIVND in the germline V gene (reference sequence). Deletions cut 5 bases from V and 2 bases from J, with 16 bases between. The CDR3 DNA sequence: TGTGCCAGTAGTTCCCTCCCGGGCCTCCCCTACGAGCAGTACTTC. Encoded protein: CASSSLPGLPYEQYF. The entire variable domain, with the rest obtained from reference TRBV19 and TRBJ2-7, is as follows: DGGITQSPKYLFRKEGQNVTLSCEQNLNHDAMYWYRQDPGQGLRLIYYSQIVNDFQKGDIAEGYSVSREKKESFPLTVTSAQKNPTAFYLCASSSLPGLPYEQYFGPGTRLTVT.

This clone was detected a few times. CDR3 amino acids: CASRQTSGSFETQYF. In nucleotides, the CDR3 is TGTGCCAGCAGACAGACTAGCGGGAGTTTTGAGACCCAGTACTTC. The chain employs TRBV6-8 and TRBJ2-5, with TRBD2 matching 12 bases. Germline CDR1 reads MNHGY; CDR2 reads SAAAGT. V was clipped by 6 bases and J by 5 bases; unmatched bases: 7. The CDR3 sequence is 15 residues long.

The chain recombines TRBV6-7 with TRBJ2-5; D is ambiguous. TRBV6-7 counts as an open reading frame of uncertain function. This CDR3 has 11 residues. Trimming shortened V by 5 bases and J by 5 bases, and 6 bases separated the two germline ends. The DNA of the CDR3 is TGTGCCAGCAGTGAATGGGAGACCCAGTACTTC. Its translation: CASSEWETQYF.

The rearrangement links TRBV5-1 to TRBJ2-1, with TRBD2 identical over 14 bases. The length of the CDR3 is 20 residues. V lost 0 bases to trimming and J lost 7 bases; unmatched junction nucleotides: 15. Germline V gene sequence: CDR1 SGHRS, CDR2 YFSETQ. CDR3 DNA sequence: TGCGCCAGCAGCTTGGTCGGGACTAGCGGGAGAATTTTGGTGGGTAATGAGCAGTTCTTC. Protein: CASSLVGTSGRILVGNEQFF.

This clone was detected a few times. CDR3 amino acids: CASSGEALGTEAFF. The CDR3 DNA reads as TGTGCCAGCAGCGGGGAAGCCCTGGGGACTGAAGCTTTCTTT. The J gene is TRBJ1-1, the V gene TRBV11-3; D remains unclear. This CDR3 spans 14 amino acids. Trimming cost V 5 bases and J 5 bases, with 15 bases left between them. Germline lookup yields CDR1 SGHNT and CDR2 YENEEA. The whole variable domain, remainder taken from reference TRBV11-3 and TRBJ1-1, is EAGVVQSPRYKIIEKKQPVAFWCNPISGHNTLYWYLQNLGQGPELLIRYENEEAVDDSQLPKDRFSAERLKGVDSTLKIQPAELGDSAVYLCASSGEALGTEAFFGQGTRLTVV.

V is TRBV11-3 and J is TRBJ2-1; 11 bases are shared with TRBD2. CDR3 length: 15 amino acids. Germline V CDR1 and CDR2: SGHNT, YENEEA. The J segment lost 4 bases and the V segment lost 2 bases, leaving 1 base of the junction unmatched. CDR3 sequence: CASSLLAGGYNEQFF. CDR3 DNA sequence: TGTGCCAGCAGCTTACTAGCGGGGGGTTACAATGAGCAGTTCTTC.

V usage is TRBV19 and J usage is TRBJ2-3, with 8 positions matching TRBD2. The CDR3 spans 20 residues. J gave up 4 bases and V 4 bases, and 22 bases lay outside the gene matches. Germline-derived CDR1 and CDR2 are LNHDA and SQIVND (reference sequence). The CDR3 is CASSNNGKRGSLNGADTQYF. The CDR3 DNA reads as TGTGCCAGTAGTAATAATGGGAAGCGGGGGTCCCTCAACGGGGCAGATACGCAGTATTTT.

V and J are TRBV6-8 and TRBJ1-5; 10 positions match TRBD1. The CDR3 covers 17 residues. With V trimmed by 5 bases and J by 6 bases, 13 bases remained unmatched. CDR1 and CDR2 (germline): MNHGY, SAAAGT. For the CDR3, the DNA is TGTGCCAGCAGTCCCGGGACAGGGGTTAAACTAGGTCAGCCCCAGCATTTT. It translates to CASSPGTGVKLGQPQHF.

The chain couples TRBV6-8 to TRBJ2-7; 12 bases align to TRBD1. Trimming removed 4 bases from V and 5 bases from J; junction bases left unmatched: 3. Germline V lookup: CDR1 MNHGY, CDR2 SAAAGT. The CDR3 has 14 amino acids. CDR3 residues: CASSWDRGLDEQYF. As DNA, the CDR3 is TGTGCCAGCAGTTGGGACAGGGGGCTTGACGAGCAGTACTTC.